The entry that follows covers one TCR beta chain sequence. RNA, once extracted, was reverse transcribed into cDNA for use as the sequencing template. TCRdb keeps only in-frame clones here, not all; method: immunoSEQ multiplex PCR. The table includes about 160,000 clones, around three fifths detected once. As for treatment: oral pan-JAK inhibitor, 5-10 mg twice daily. The data are from a study of CD8+ T cells in alopecia areata. Study overall: The study gave treated patients oral tofacitinib at 5 to 10 mg twice daily.

V dropped 6 bases and J dropped 4 bases, with 13 bases sitting between them. Germline V lookup: CDR1 SNHLY, CDR2 FYNNEI. This CDR3 has 14 amino acids. The input for sequencing was CD4+ T cells sorted from blood, taken at week 4, from a patient treated with tofacitinib. The chain couples TRBV2 to TRBJ1-5, with TRBD1 as a possible D gene (5 bases). The origin of this receptor is a human donor with alopecia areata. This CDR3 reads CASRTAGGNQPQHF. For the CDR3, the DNA is TGTGCCAGCAGGACCGCCGGGGGGAATCAGCCCCAGCATTTT.